These 14 T cell receptor beta chains came from one sample sequenced in a study of T cells in Graves' hyperthyroidism and ophthalmopathy. Amplification targeted TCR beta CDR3 regions from RNA transcripts. First-round RT-PCR targeting the TCR CDR3 was performed with the HTBI primer set. Each CDR3 protein gets one entry after TCRdb re-called the multiplex PCR reads with MiXCR. The data show over 700,000 distinct CDR3 sequences, around 39% seen once. The sequenced sample was blood. The receptors originated from a man younger than 35 with Graves' hyperthyroidism.

CDR3 protein: CASSREHAYGYTF. CDR3 bases: TGTGCCAGCAGCCGGGAACATGCCTATGGCTACACCTTC. The rearrangement links TRBV2 to TRBJ1-2, with D unresolved. The CDR3 runs 13 residues. Germline lookup yields CDR1 SNHLY and CDR2 FYNNEI. Trimming stripped 6 bases from V and 4 bases from J, with 12 bases between.

This clonotype was observed a handful of times. The rearrangement links TRBV7-9 to TRBJ1-4, with 8 bases matching TRBD1. With V trimmed by 5 bases and J by 5 bases, 13 bases remained unmatched. The CDR3 is made up of 17 amino acids. Looked up from germline, CDR1 is SEHNR and CDR2 is FQNEAQ (reference sequence). The CDR3 loop is CASSPQGAVALNEKLFF. For the CDR3, the DNA is TGTGCCAGCAGCCCCCAGGGGGCCGTTGCCCTAAATGAAAAACTGTTTTTT.

This chain links TRBV2 with TRBJ2-5, with D perhaps matching TRBD1 or TRBD2 (6 bases each). The CDR3 totals 14 residues. The V end was cut by 7 bases, the J end by 5 bases, with 17 bases between. Per germline, CDR1 SNHLY and CDR2 FYNNEI. The CDR3 sequence is CASTSAGGEETQYF. In DNA form, the CDR3 reads TGTGCCAGCACCTCAGCCGGGGGCGAGGAGACCCAGTACTTC.

The gene calls are TRBV5-5 and TRBJ2-7; D call uncertain. This CDR3 has 16 residues. In germline, CDR1 is SGHKS, CDR2 YYEKEE (reference sequence). V dropped 2 bases and J dropped 4 bases, with 19 bases sitting between them. The CDR3 DNA follows: TGTGCCAGCAGCTTTGCCGCGTTGGGAATTAGTTACGAGCAGTACTTC. Amino acid sequence: CASSFAALGISYEQYF.

The chain combines TRBV10-1 with TRBJ2-5, with 9 bases matching TRBD1. Trimming removed 6 bases from V and 5 bases from J; junction bases left unmatched: 7. Germline V CDR1 and CDR2: WNHNN, SYGVQD (reference sequence). The CDR3 has 14 amino acids. The CDR3 protein is CASSVGQGLETQYF. CDR3 sequence (DNA): TGCGCCAGCAGCGTAGGACAGGGGCTGGAGACCCAGTACTTC.

This clonotype was seen ten or more times. The rearrangement links TRBV10-2 to TRBJ2-7; D ambiguous. This CDR3 has 13 amino acids. Between the trimmed V and J ends, which lost 7 bases and 3 bases, there was a span of 13 bases. Per the germline V gene, CDR1 is WSHSY and CDR2 is SAAADI. Here the CDR3 reads CASTSSVVYEQYF. The CDR3 coding sequence is TGCGCCAGCACGTCATCAGTCGTCTACGAGCAGTACTTC.

The genes are TRBV12-3 or TRBV12-4 and TRBJ2-7; 7 bases match TRBD2. The V gene end was trimmed by 5 bases and the J gene end by 5 bases; junction bases not matched to a gene: 9. The CDR3 consists of 14 residues. The CDR3 bases are TGTGCCAGCAGTGTGACGGGAGGTGTTGACGAGCAGTACTTC. This encodes CASSVTGGVDEQYF.

The chain employs TRBV5-8 and TRBJ1-5, with 7 positions matching TRBD1. The CDR3 is 14 residues long. V shed 0 bases, J shed 9 bases, and the junction held 6 bases outside the gene matches. CDR1 and CDR2 from the germline V gene are SGHTS and YDEGEE. CDR3 region: CASSLGTGELPQHF. Here the CDR3 DNA reads TGTGCCAGCAGCTTGGGAACAGGGGAATTGCCCCAGCATTTT.

The V gene is TRBV6-5, the J gene TRBJ1-5; D might be TRBD1 (5 bases). The CDR3 extends over 13 amino acids. Trimming removed 4 bases from V and 9 bases from J, with 13 bases in between. Germline assignment: CDR1 MNHEY and CDR2 SVGAGI. CDR3 sequence: CASSLASGGPQHF. The CDR3 DNA follows: TGTGCCAGCAGTTTAGCTAGCGGGGGGCCCCAGCATTTT.

This clonotype has ten or more counts. This chain uses TRBV10-3 with TRBJ1-6; D is perhaps TRBD1 (5 bases). The length of the CDR3 is 15 residues. Deletions cut 0 bases from V and 5 bases from J, with 8 bases between. Germline V lookup: CDR1 ENHRY, CDR2 SYGVKD. CDR3: CAISESGGDNSPLHF. For the CDR3, the DNA is TGTGCCATCAGTGAGTCGGGGGGAGATAATTCACCCCTCCACTTT.

This clonotype was seen at least ten times. The gene calls are TRBV29-1 and TRBJ2-7, with D possibly matching TRBD2 (6 bases). Germline CDR1 reads SQVTM; CDR2 reads ANQGSEA. CDR3 length: 14 amino acids. The V end was cut by 2 bases, the J end by 0 bases, with 11 bases between. The CDR3 DNA reads as TGCAGCGTTGAAATGGGCGGGATCTCCTACGAGCAGTACTTC. The encoded protein is CSVEMGGISYEQYF.

The rearrangement uses TRBV19 and TRBJ1-4; TRBD1 matches at 7 bases. V lost 6 bases and J lost 5; bases outside the gene matches: 12. The V gene's germline CDR1 is LNHDA and CDR2 SQIVND (reference sequence). CDR3 length: 16 residues. This chain's CDR3 is CASSRDSQRSNEKLFF. CDR3 DNA: TGTGCCAGTAGCCGGGACAGCCAGCGATCGAATGAAAAACTGTTTTTT. The full variable domain, with the rest looked up from reference TRBV19 and TRBJ1-4, is DGGITQSPKYLFRKEGQNVTLSCEQNLNHDAMYWYRQDPGQGLRLIYYSQIVNDFQKGDIAEGYSVSREKKESFPLTVTSAQKNPTAFYLCASSRDSQRSNEKLFFGSGTQLSVL.

This clonotype was seen a few times. This chain connects TRBV12-3 or TRBV12-4 to TRBJ2-7; D possibly uses TRBD1 or TRBD2 (5 bases each). The germline V and J ends were trimmed by 7 bases and 1 base, with 17 bases remaining between them. The CDR3 extends over 15 amino acids. Here the CDR3 reads CASTLAQGRSYEQYF. As DNA, the CDR3 is TGTGCCAGCACCCTGGCCCAGGGACGATCCTACGAGCAGTACTTC.

This chain joins TRBV20-1 and TRBJ1-3; unclear D gene. Trimming removed 1 base from V and 0 bases from J, with 13 bases in between. Germline CDR1 is DFQATT and CDR2 is SNEGSKA (reference sequence). The CDR3 spans 16 residues. CDR3 coding DNA: TGCAGTGCTAGAGTCGGCCGAGAGAGCTCTGGAAACACCATATATTTT. It codes for CSARVGRESSGNTIYF.